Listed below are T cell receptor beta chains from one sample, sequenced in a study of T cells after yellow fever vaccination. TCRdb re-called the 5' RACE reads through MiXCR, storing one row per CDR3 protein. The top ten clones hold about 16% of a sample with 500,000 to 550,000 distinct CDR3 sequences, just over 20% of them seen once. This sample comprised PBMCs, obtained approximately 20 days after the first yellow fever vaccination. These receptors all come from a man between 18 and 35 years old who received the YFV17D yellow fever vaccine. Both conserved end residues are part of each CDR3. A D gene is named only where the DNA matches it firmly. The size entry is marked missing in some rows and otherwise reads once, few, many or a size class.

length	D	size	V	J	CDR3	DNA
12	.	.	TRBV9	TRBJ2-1	CASSAVYNEQFF	TGTGCCAGCAGCGCGGTGTACAATGAGCAGTTCTTC
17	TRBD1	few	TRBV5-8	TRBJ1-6	CASSWLFETGNNSPLHF	TGTGCCAGCAGCTGGTTATTTGAGACAGGGAATAATTCACCCCTCCACTTT
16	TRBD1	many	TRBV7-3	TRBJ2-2	CASSFFWTGLTGELFF	TGTGCCAGCAGCTTCTTTTGGACAGGGTTGACCGGGGAGCTGTTTTTT
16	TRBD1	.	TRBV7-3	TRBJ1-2	CASSSYYRDRVRGYTF	TGTGCCAGCAGCTCCTATTACCGGGACAGGGTGCGTGGCTACACCTTC
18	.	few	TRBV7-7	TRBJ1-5	CASSLKWTARAVNQPQHF	TGTGCTAGCAGCCTAAAGTGGACAGCCCGGGCAGTTAATCAGCCCCAGCATTTT
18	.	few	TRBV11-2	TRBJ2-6	CASSSPGGNLAGANVLTF	TGTGCCAGCAGCTCCCCCGGTGGGAACCTCGCTGGGGCCAACGTCCTGACTTTC
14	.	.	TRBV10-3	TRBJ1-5	CPTSQGGPTDTQHF	TGTCCCACCAGTCAAGGGGGGCCCACAGATACGCAGCATTTT
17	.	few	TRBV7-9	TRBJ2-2	CASSLSRMHANTGELFF	TGTGCCAGCAGCTTATCTAGGATGCACGCGAACACCGGGGAGCTGTTTTTT
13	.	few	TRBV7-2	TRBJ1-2	CASSRSEKYGYTF	TGTGCCAGCAGCCGGTCCGAAAAATATGGCTACACCTTC
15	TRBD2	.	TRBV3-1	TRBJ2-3	CASSARTSGGDTQYF	TGTGCCAGCAGCGCCCGGACTAGCGGGGGAGATACGCAGTATTTT
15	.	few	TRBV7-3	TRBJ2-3	CASSPLEGRKDTQYF	TGTGCCAGCAGCCCACTAGAGGGAAGAAAAGATACGCAGTATTTT
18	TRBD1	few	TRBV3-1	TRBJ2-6	CASSQTTGGASGANVLTF	TGTGCCAGCAGCCAGACGACAGGGGGAGCGTCTGGGGCCAACGTCCTGACTTTC
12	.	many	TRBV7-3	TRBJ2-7	CASSLTGREQYF	TGTGCCAGCAGCTTAACGGGGCGCGAGCAGTACTTC
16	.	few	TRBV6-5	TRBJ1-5	CASSYSGTGGRQPQHF	TGTGCCAGCAGTTACTCTGGGACCGGGGGCAGGCAGCCCCAGCATTTT
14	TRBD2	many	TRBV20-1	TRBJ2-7	CSASSLAGGYEQYF	TGCAGTGCTAGTAGTCTAGCGGGGGGCTACGAGCAGTACTTC
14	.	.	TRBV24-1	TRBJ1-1	CATSPSQGLTEAFF	TGTGCCACCAGCCCGTCCCAGGGTCTCACTGAAGCTTTCTTT
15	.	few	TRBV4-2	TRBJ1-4	CASSQDRQHNEKLFF	TGTGCCAGCAGCCAAGATCGACAGCATAATGAAAAACTGTTTTTT
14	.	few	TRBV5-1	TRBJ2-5	CASSSPGRRETQYF	TGCGCCAGCAGCTCGCCGGGGCGAAGAGAGACCCAGTACTTC
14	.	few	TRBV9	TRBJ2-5	CASATEGQKETQYF	TGTGCCAGCGCGACGGAGGGTCAGAAAGAGACCCAGTACTTC
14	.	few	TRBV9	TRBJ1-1	CASSVTDGNTEAFF	TGTGCCAGCAGCGTTACGGACGGGAACACTGAAGCTTTCTTT
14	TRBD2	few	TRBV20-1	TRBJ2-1	CSAAGLAYSNEQFF	TGCAGTGCTGCGGGACTAGCATATTCGAATGAGCAGTTCTTC
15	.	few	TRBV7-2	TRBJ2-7	CASSSYPGGTYEQYF	TGTGCCAGCAGCTCTTACCCCGGGGGAACCTACGAGCAGTACTTC
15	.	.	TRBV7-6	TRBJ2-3	CASSLGYGITDTQYF	TGTGCCAGCAGCTTAGGCTACGGAATCACAGATACGCAGTATTTT
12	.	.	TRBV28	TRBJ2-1	CASRVEVNEQFF	TGTGCCAGCCGGGTAGAAGTAAATGAGCAGTTCTTC
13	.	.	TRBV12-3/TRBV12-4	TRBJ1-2	CASSFGRSHGYTF	TGTGCCAGCAGTTTTGGCAGGAGCCATGGCTACACCTTC
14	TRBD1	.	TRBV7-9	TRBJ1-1	CASSPQGEGTEAFF	TGTGCCAGCAGCCCACAGGGGGAGGGCACTGAAGCTTTCTTT
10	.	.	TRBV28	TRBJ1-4	CASSREKLFF	TGTGCCAGCAGCAGAGAAAAACTGTTTTTT
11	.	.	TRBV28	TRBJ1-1	CASSLFPKAFF	TGTGCCAGCAGTTTATTCCCCAAGGCTTTCTTT
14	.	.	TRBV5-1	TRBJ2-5	CASSPADPQETQYF	TGCGCCAGCAGCCCTGCGGACCCTCAAGAGACCCAGTACTTC
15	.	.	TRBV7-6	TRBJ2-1	CASSLSQGINNEQFF	TGTGCCAGCAGCTTAAGCCAGGGAATAAACAATGAGCAGTTCTTC
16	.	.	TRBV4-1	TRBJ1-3	CASSQIPGAAGNTIYF	TGCGCCAGCAGCCAAATTCCGGGAGCGGCTGGAAACACCATATATTTT
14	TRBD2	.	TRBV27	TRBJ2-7	CASGLRGAPYEQYF	TGTGCCAGCGGGCTGCGGGGGGCCCCCTACGAGCAGTACTTC
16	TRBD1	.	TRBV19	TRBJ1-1	CASVKTRTGGITEAFF	TGTGCCAGTGTGAAAACGCGGACAGGGGGTATCACTGAAGCTTTCTTT
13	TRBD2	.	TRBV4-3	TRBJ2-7	CASSPSGGDEQYF	TGCGCCAGCAGCCCTAGCGGGGGGGACGAGCAGTACTTC
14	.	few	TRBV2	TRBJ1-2	CASSDQGHLDGYTF	TGTGCCAGCAGTGATCAGGGGCACCTAGATGGCTACACCTTC
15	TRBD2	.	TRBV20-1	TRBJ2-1	CSATGTSGSYNEQFF	TGCAGTGCAACCGGGACTAGCGGCTCCTACAATGAGCAGTTCTTC
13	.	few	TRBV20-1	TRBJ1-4	CSASPGMKEKLFF	TGCAGTGCTAGTCCGGGGATGAAGGAAAAACTGTTTTTT
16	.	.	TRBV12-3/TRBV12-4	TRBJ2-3	CASSPRGPRTPYTQYF	TGTGCCAGCAGCCCGCGCGGGCCCAGGACTCCCTATACGCAGTATTTT
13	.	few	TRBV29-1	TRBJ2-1	CSISRGLYNEQFF	TGCAGCATATCACGGGGCCTGTACAATGAGCAGTTCTTC
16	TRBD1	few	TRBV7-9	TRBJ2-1	CASSSSPGTDINEQFF	TGTGCCAGCAGCTCATCCCCCGGGACAGACATCAATGAGCAGTTCTTC
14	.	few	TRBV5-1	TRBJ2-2	CASSRGHNTGELFF	TGCGCCAGCAGCCGAGGACACAACACCGGGGAGCTGTTTTTT
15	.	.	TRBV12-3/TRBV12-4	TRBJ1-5	CASGRAQLGNQPQHF	TGTGCCAGCGGGCGGGCTCAGTTAGGCAATCAGCCCCAGCATTTT
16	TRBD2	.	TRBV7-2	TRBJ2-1	CASSLVFTSGPNEQFF	TGTGCCAGCAGCTTAGTGTTTACTAGCGGACCTAATGAGCAGTTCTTC
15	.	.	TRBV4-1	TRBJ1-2	CASSVGGQGGWGYTF	TGCGCCAGCAGCGTAGGGGGGCAGGGAGGTTGGGGCTACACCTTC
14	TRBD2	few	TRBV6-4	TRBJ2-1	CASSPSGGANEQFF	TGTGCCAGCAGCCCTAGCGGGGGGGCCAATGAGCAGTTCTTC
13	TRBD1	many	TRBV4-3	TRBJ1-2	CASSFGQGYGYTF	TGCGCCAGCAGCTTCGGACAGGGCTATGGCTACACCTTC
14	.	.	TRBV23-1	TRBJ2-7	CASSRFTGKYEQYF	TGCGCCAGCAGCCGTTTCACGGGGAAATACGAGCAGTACTTC
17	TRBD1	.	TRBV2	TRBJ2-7	CASSGGWGQGSPYEQYF	TGTGCCAGCAGTGGGGGTTGGGGACAGGGGAGCCCCTACGAGCAGTACTTC
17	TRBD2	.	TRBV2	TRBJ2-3	CASSVTHGLEFEDTQYF	TGTGCCAGCAGTGTTACACACGGACTAGAGTTTGAAGATACGCAGTATTTT
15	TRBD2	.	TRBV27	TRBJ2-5	CASSEGLAPGETQYF	TGTGCCAGCAGTGAAGGACTAGCCCCGGGAGAGACCCAGTACTTC
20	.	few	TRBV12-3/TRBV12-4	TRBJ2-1	CASSFRPGLGVHPSYNEQFF	TGTGCCAGCAGTTTTAGGCCAGGCCTAGGGGTTCACCCCTCCTACAATGAGCAGTTCTTC
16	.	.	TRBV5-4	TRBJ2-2	CASSPSQGLYTGELFF	TGTGCCAGCAGCCCATCCCAGGGGCTATACACCGGGGAGCTGTTTTTT
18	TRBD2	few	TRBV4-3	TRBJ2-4	CASSQEITGTSGKNIQYF	TGCGCCAGCAGCCAAGAGATCACAGGGACTAGCGGCAAAAACATTCAGTACTTC